This paragraph covers one T cell receptor beta chain sequence. The sample comes from a study of blood T cell repertoires in COVID-19. Study as a whole: T cells, B-cell-depleted T cells, or PBMCs provided the cDNA or gDNA that served as material.

V lost 4 bases and J 10 bases, leaving 8 bases between the germline ends. The CDR3 sequence is 11 residues long. CDR1 is SNHLY, CDR2 FYNNEI, per germline. The protocol was immunoSEQ multiplex PCR, while the TCRdb copy is restricted to in-frame clones and leaves out a portion. The sample holds tens of thousands of clones; about 87% are singletons and the top ten take 4.5% to 6%. The genes are TRBV2 and TRBJ2-1; D remains ambiguous. Sequences were obtained from peripheral blood. This clonotype originated in a human donor in a cohort sampled during active COVID-19. CDR3 sequence (DNA): TGTGCCAGCAGTGCTAGTCGGGAGCAGTTCTTC. Translated: CASSASREQFF.